This TCR beta chain was sequenced for a study of T cell responses to AZD1222 COVID-19 vaccine. The germline gives CDR1 SGHVS, CDR2 FQNEAQ. This CDR3 comprises 16 residues. The trim removed 1 base at V and 9 bases at J, leaving 6 bases unmatched. General observations from the study: Targeting of unmutated variant regions was reportedly seen in nearly half of spike-specific TCRs.

Assay used: immunoSEQ multiplex PCR; TCRdb lists only in-frame clones, some missing. The profile shows around 130,000 clones, about 88% of them singletons. The analysis combined second doses at about 4 or about 12 weeks. In its sample, this clone was seen once. Its antigen is currently unknown. The TCR originated in an adult who received the AZD1222 COVID-19 vaccine. The gene calls are TRBV7-8 and TRBJ2-1; 13 nucleotides agree with TRBD2. Sequenced here: peripheral blood, sampled 28 days after the second AZD1222 dose. The CDR3 DNA reads TGTGCCAGCAGCTTAGTCACTAGCGGGGGGGCGGTTGAGCAGTTCTTC. Encoded protein: CASSLVTSGGAVEQFF.